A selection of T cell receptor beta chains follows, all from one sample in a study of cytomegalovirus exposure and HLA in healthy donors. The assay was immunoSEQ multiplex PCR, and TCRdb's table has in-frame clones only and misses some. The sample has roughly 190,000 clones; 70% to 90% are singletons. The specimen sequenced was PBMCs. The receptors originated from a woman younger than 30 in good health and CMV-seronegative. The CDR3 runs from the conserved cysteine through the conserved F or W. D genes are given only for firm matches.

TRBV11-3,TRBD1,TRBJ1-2,TGTGCCAGCAGCCGCCCCCCCCGGGACAGGTTATGTTGCGGCTACACCTTC,CASSRPPRDRLCCGYTF
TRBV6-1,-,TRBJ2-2,TGTGCCAGCAGTGAAGCGTCCGGTCTTCGCACCGGGGAGCTGTTTTTT,CASSEASGLRTGELFF
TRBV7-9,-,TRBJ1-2,TGTGCCAGCAGCTTAGAGGTGGCGCAGGGGAACGGCTACACCTTC,CASSLEVAQGNGYTF
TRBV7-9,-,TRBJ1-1,TGTTCCAGCAGTTATGACAGGCGGAACACTGAAGCTTTCTTT,CSSSYDRRNTEAFF
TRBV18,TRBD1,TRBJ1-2,TGTGCCAGCTCACAACGAGGGACAGGGGGTAACTATGGCTACACCTTC,CASSQRGTGGNYGYTF
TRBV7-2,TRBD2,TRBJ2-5,TGTGCCAGCAGCCGTAGCGGGGGGGAGACCCAGTACTTC,CASSRSGGETQYF
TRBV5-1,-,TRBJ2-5,TGCGCCAGCAGCTTGGGACAGCAAGAGACCCAGTACTTC,CASSLGQQETQYF
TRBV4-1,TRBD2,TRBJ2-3,TGCGCCAGCAGCCCTACTAGCGGGAGTCAAGATACGCAGTATTTT,CASSPTSGSQDTQYF
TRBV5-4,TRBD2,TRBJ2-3,TGTGCCAGCAGCTCCCTTGAGCGGGAGGGCACAGATACGCAGTATTTT,CASSSLEREGTDTQYF
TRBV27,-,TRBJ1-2,TGTGCCAGCAGTTTAGACAGATCGTATGGCTACACCTTC,CASSLDRSYGYTF
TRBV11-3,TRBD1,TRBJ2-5,TGTGCCAGCAGCACTACGGGACAGTCCCAAGAGACCCAGTACTTC,CASSTTGQSQETQYF
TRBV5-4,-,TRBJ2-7,TGTGCCAGCAGCTTGGTCCACAGCCTCTCCTACGAGCAGTACTTC,CASSLVHSLSYEQYF
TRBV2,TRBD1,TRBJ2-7,TGTGCCAGCAGTCCGAGCCTGCCCGGGACAGGGGCCCCCGAGCAGTACTTC,CASSPSLPGTGAPEQYF
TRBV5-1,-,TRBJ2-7,TGCGCCAGCAGCTTGGGTTTTCGCGGCGAGCAGTACTTC,CASSLGFRGEQYF
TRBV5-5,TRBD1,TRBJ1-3,TGTGCCAGCAGCTTTGGACAGGCCTCTGGAAACACCATATATTTT,CASSFGQASGNTIYF
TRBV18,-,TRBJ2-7,TGTGCCAGCTCACCCTCCAGCGAAGGAGGTATGGGGTTCCTGGGGCAGTACTTC,CASSPSSEGGMGFLGQYF